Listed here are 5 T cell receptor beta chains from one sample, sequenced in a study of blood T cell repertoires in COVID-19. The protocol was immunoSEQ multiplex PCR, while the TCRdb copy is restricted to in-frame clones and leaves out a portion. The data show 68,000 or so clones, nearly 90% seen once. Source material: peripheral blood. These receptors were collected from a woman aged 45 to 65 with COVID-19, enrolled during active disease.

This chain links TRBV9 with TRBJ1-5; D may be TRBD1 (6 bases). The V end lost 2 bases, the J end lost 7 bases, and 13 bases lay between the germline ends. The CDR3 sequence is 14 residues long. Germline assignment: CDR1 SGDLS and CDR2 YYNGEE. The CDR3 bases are TGTGCCAGCAGCGTGGGCGGGGGGCCCCAGCCCCAGCATTTT. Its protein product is CASSVGGGPQPQHF. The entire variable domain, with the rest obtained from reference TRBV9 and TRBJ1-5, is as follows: DSGVTQTPKHLITATGQRVTLRCSPRSGDLSVYWYQQSLDQGLQFLIQYYNGEERAKGNILERFSAQQFPDLHSELNLSSLELGDSALYFCASSVGGGPQPQHFGDGTRLSIL.

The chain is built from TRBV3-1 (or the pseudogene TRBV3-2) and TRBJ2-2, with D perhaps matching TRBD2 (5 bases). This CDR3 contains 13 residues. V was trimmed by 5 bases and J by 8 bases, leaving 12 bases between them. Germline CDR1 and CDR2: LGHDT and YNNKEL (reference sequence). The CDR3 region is CASSYIRGGELFF. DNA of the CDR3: TGTGCCAGCAGCTATATCAGAGGGGGGGAGCTGTTTTTT.

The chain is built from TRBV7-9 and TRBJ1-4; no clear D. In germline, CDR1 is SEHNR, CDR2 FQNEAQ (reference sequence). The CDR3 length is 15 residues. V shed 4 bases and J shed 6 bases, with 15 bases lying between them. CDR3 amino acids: CASSSPTRTDEKLFF. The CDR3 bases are TGTGCCAGCAGCTCGCCAACTAGGACGGATGAAAAACTGTTTTTT.

In DNA form, the CDR3 reads TGTGCCAGCAGCAAACAGGTTATGGACATTCAGTACTTC. Protein: CASSKQVMDIQYF. This rearrangement joins TRBV7-2 to TRBJ2-4; tentatively, D is TRBD1 (5 bases). V was cut by 5 bases and J by 8 bases, with 13 bases left in between. This CDR3 contains 13 residues. The V gene's germline CDR1 is SGHTA and CDR2 FQGNSA.

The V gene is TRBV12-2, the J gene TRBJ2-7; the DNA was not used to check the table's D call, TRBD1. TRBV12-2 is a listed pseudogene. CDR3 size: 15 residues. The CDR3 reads CASRLVPQVTYEQYF. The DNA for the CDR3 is TGTGCAAGTCGCTTAGTCCCGCAGGTGACCTACGAGCAGTACTTC.